The 16 T cell receptor beta chains reported below all come from one sample, sequenced in a study of vaccination and CD4 T cells after COVID-19 (dated by TCRdb to between 2022 and 2023). Antigens of these TCRs are unknown. Library creation used PCR. The sequencer was an Illumina iSeq 100. At the Johns Hopkins FTIC core, DNA from the cultured CD4+ T cells underwent TCR sequencing with the Oncomine TCR Beta short-read assay. TCRdb ran its own pipeline on the public reads, namely fastp trimming at Q25 and MiXCR clone calling, and kept in-frame beta chains. Rows are combined by CDR3 protein, so each entry shows the most common genes and DNA. This sample gives 20,000 to 25,000 distinct CDR3 sequences in total; 50% to 70% of them show up just once. The ten largest clones represent 13% of the sample. In light of the paper, this sample's treatment or condition label describes: roughly 11-day PBMC culture with coronavirus spike peptide pools or control peptides (ViraFEST assay).

The sample consisted of CD4+ T cells from blood, cultured in vitro, taken after SARS-CoV-2 vaccination. The source of these receptors is a human donor who received a COVID-19 vaccine.

V gene TRBV6-1 combines with J gene TRBJ2-1, with TRBD2 identical over 14 bases. The CDR3 runs 18 residues. V trimming: 6 bases; J trimming: 3 bases; junction bases outside the gene matches: 10. Germline V CDR1 and CDR2: MNHNS, SASEGT. This CDR3 reads CASSSLTSGGAFYNEQFF. The CDR3, as DNA: TGTGCCAGCAGCAGCCTGACTAGCGGGGGGGCTTTCTACAATGAGCAGTTCTTC.

This clonotype was seen a single time. The CDR3 sequence is CAWRGGFTNYGYTF. CDR3 bases: TGTGCCTGGAGAGGGGGCTTTACTAACTATGGCTACACCTTC. The J gene is TRBJ1-2, the V gene TRBV2; 7 bases are shared with TRBD1. Germline CDR1 SNHLY, CDR2 FYNNEI. J gave up 0 bases and V 11 bases, and 9 bases lay outside the gene matches. This CDR3 is 14 amino acids long.

The chain recombines TRBV24-1 with TRBJ2-3; 7 bases line up with TRBD2. J lost 0 bases, V lost 0 bases, and 14 bases had no gene match. This CDR3 comprises 20 residues. The germline gives CDR1 KGHDR, CDR2 SFDVKD. CDR3: CATSDLYRGEDFASTDTQYF. As DNA, the CDR3 is TGTGCCACCAGTGATTTGTATCGGGGGGAAGACTTCGCTAGCACAGATACGCAGTATTTT.

V usage is TRBV20-1 and J usage is TRBJ1-2; D remains ambiguous. This CDR3 has 11 residues. Trimming shortened V by 8 bases and J by 4 bases, and 11 bases separated the two germline ends. From germline, CDR1 is DFQATT and CDR2 SNEGSKA (reference sequence). The CDR3 sequence is CSPRVAYGYTF. The CDR3 DNA follows: TGCAGTCCCCGGGTCGCCTATGGCTACACCTTC.

CDR3 residues: CSARTGNTEAFF. For the CDR3, the DNA is TGCAGTGCGCGGACGGGAAACACTGAAGCTTTCTTT. V usage is TRBV20-1 and J usage is TRBJ1-1, with D unresolved. Trimming removed 6 bases from V and 2 bases from J, with 10 bases in between. The V gene's germline CDR1 is DFQATT and CDR2 SNEGSKA (reference sequence). The length of the CDR3 is 12 residues.

A few counts support this clonotype. This chain joins TRBV15 and TRBJ2-3; a possible D gene is TRBD2 (7 bases). CDR3 size: 16 residues. V shed 1 base and J shed 2 bases, with 13 bases lying between them. CDR1 is LNHNV, CDR2 YYDKDF, per germline (reference sequence). The CDR3 reads CATSRALGGPTDTQYF. Here the CDR3 DNA reads TGTGCCACCAGCAGAGCCCTGGGGGGGCCCACAGATACGCAGTATTTT.

The chain links TRBV5-4 to TRBJ1-1; no clear D. The CDR3 is made up of 15 amino acids. The ends were cut back, 6 bases at V and 0 bases at J, with 15 bases in the middle. In germline, CDR1 is SGHNT, CDR2 YYREEE (reference sequence). The CDR3 DNA is TGTGCCAGCAACAAGGAGGGTATCATGAACACTGAAGCTTTCTTT. It encodes CASNKEGIMNTEAFF. The variable domain in full, with the rest retrieved from reference TRBV5-4 and TRBJ1-1, is ETGVTQSPTHLIKTRGQQVTLRCSSQSGHNTVSWYQQALGQGPQFIFQYYREEENGRGNFPPRFSGLQFPNYSSELNVNALELDDSALYLCASNKEGIMNTEAFFGQGTRLTVV.

The rearrangement uses TRBV6-2 or TRBV6-3 and TRBJ2-1, with D perhaps assigned TRBD1 or TRBD2 (5 bases each). Trimming shortened V by 5 bases and J by 7 bases, and 24 bases separated the two germline ends. Germline-derived CDR1 and CDR2 are MNHEY and SVGEGT. The CDR3 covers 17 residues. The CDR3 sequence: CASSDPAGTPDYNEQFF. The CDR3 DNA follows: TGTGCCAGCAGTGACCCCGCCGGGACCCCAGACTATAATGAGCAGTTCTTC.

The chain recombines TRBV7-8 with TRBJ1-2; D perhaps matches TRBD1 (5 bases). V was pared by 5 bases and J by 8 bases, with 18 bases between. Germline lookup yields CDR1 SGHVS and CDR2 FQNEAQ. The CDR3 loop spans 14 amino acids. For the CDR3, the DNA is TGTGCCAGCAGCCAACAGGCGGGTTTACGGGGCTACACCTTC. It codes for CASSQQAGLRGYTF.

The V call is TRBV20-1, the J call TRBJ2-3; no firm D call. Per the germline V gene, CDR1 is DFQATT and CDR2 is SNEGSKA (reference sequence). The CDR3 covers 14 residues. V was trimmed by 6 bases and J by 0 bases, leaving 13 bases between them. Written as DNA, the CDR3 is TGCAGTGCCTCGATGGGCTCTAGCACAGATACGCAGTATTTT. Protein: CSASMGSSTDTQYF.

V and J are TRBV21-1 and TRBJ1-2. TRBV21-1 is a listed pseudogene. The CDR3 spans 15 residues. CDR3 coding DNA: TGTGCCAGCAGCAAGTTAGACACCATCAACTATGGCTACACCTTC. The encoded protein is CASSKLDTINYGYTF.

This clonotype occurred a few times. The chain joins TRBV6-1 to TRBJ2-7, with 7 bases matching TRBD1. Germline-derived CDR1 and CDR2 are MNHNS and SASEGT. The CDR3 runs to 16 residues. The V gene end was trimmed by 5 bases and the J gene end by 5 bases; junction bases not matched to a gene: 15. The CDR3 bases are TGTGCCAGCAGTCGACCTAACAGGGGCCCGGAGCACGAGCAGTACTTC. It codes for CASSRPNRGPEHEQYF.

The sample holds a few counts of this clonotype. CDR3 bases: TGTGCCAGCAGTCCGGGACCGGGACAGATCACAGATACGCAGTATTTT. Translated, it gives CASSPGPGQITDTQYF. This chain links TRBV14 with TRBJ2-3; the match to TRBD1 covers 7 bases. Germline V gives CDR1 SGHDN, CDR2 FVKESK. V gave up 6 bases and J gave up 2 bases; unmatched junction bases: 11. The CDR3 contains 16 residues.

The chain couples TRBV20-1 to TRBJ2-1; TRBD1 is a possible D gene (7 bases). The V end was cut by 6 bases, the J end by 0 bases, with 27 bases between. The CDR3 loop spans 19 amino acids. Germline lookup yields CDR1 DFQATT and CDR2 SNEGSKA (reference sequence). In DNA form, the CDR3 reads TGCAGTGCCCCGGGGGACAGCTACCAATCGACAAGCTCCTACAATGAGCAGTTCTTC. It translates to CSAPGDSYQSTSSYNEQFF.

This chain connects TRBV2 to TRBJ2-5; 7 bases line up with TRBD1. The germline V gene encodes CDR1 SNHLY and CDR2 FYNNEI. Losses at the gene ends were 4 bases for V and 4 bases for J; bases not matched to a gene: 3. This CDR3 has 13 amino acids. Here the CDR3 DNA reads TGTGCCAGCAGTGGACAGGGTGGAGAGACCCAGTACTTC. This encodes CASSGQGGETQYF. Full variable domain (outside the CDR3, taken from reference TRBV2 and TRBJ2-5): EPEVTQTPSHQVTQMGQEVILRCVPISNHLYFYWYRQILGQKVEFLVSFYNNEISEKSEIFDDQFSVERPDGSNFTLKIRSTKLEDSAMYFCASSGQGGETQYFGPGTRLLVL.

V is TRBV10-1 and J is TRBJ1-3; no firm D call. The germline V gene encodes CDR1 WNHNN and CDR2 SYGVQD (reference sequence). Trimming left V 3 bases short and J 0 bases short, with 6 bases between. The CDR3 has 14 residues. In DNA, the CDR3 is TGCGCCAGCAGTGACAGGATCTCTGGAAACACCATATATTTT. It specifies CASSDRISGNTIYF.